This T cell receptor beta chain was sequenced in a study of blood T cell repertoires in COVID-19. With 0 bases clipped from V and 5 bases from J, the junction kept 8 bases outside the gene matches. The CDR3 length is 17 residues. Germline assignment: CDR1 SGHRS and CDR2 YFSETQ. Method: immunoSEQ multiplex PCR; TCRdb's copy keeps in-frame clones and lacks some. The sample contains over 45,000 clones, less than 75% of which appear only once. The TCR comes from a woman in her forties or fifties with active or convalescent COVID-19. V usage is TRBV5-1 and J usage is TRBJ2-3, with 11 bases fitting TRBD2. Material: peripheral blood. CDR3 DNA: TGCGCCAGCAGCTTGGTTGCTAGCGGGAGGTTGGAAGATACGCAGTATTTT. It codes for CASSLVASGRLEDTQYF.